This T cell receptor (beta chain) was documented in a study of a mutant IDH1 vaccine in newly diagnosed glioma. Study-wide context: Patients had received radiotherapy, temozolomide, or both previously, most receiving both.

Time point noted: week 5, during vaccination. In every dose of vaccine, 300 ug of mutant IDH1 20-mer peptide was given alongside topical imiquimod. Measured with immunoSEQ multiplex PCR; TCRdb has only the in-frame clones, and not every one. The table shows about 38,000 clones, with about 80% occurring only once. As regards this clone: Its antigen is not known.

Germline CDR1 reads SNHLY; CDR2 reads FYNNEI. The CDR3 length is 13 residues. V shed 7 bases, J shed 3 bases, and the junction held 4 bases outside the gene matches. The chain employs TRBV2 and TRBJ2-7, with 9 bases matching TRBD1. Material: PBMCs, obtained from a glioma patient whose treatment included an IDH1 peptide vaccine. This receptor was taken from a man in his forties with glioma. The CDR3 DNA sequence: TGTGCCAGCAAGGGGACAGGGTACTACGAGCAGTACTTC. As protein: CASKGTGYYEQYF.